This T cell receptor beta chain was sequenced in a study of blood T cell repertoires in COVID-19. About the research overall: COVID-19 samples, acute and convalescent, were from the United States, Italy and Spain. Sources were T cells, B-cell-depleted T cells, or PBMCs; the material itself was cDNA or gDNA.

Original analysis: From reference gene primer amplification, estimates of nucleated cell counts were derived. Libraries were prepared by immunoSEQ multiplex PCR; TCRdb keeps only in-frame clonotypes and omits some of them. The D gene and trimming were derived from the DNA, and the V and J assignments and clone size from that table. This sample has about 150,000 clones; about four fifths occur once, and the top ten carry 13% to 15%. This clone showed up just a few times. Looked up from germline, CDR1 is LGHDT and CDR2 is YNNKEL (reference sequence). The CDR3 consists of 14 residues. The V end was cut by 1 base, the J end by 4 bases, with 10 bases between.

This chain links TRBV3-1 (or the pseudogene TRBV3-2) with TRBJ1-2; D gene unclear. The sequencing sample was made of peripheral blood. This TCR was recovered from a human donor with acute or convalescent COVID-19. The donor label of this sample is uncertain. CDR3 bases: TGTGCCAGCAGCCAAGCGGGGAAACCCTATGGCTACACCTTC. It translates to CASSQAGKPYGYTF.